Each of the 16 T cell receptor beta chains below was sequenced from the same sample in a study of shared clonotypes between healthy human individuals. CD45RO negativity and positive selection for CCR7 defined naive CD8 cells, a population that excluded terminally differentiated effector memory CD45RA+ cells. The data were produced by immunoSEQ multiplex PCR, yet TCRdb's version contains in-frame clones alone and is incomplete. The profile shows hundreds of thousands of clones, approximately 96% of them singletons. Sequenced: naive CD8+ T cells sorted from blood. All receptors come from a woman in her 30s in good health.

V usage is TRBV28 and J usage is TRBJ2-7, with 7 bases fitting TRBD2. From germline, CDR1 is MDHEN and CDR2 SYDVKM. The J segment lost 5 bases and the V segment lost 6 bases, leaving 4 bases of the junction unmatched. The CDR3 length is 12 residues. CDR3 nucleotides: TGTGCCAGCAGGGGGGGGTTCGACGAGCAGTACTTC. It encodes CASRGGFDEQYF.

The chain employs TRBV6-4 and TRBJ2-5; 7 bases align to TRBD2. CDR3 length: 15 residues. Germline V CDR1 and CDR2: MRHNA, SNTAGT. J lost 5 bases, V lost 4 bases, and 10 bases had no gene match. CDR3 nucleotide sequence: TGTGCCAGCAGTGTGCAGCGGGAAGAGGGGGAGACCCAGTACTTC. Amino acid sequence: CASSVQREEGETQYF.

The J gene is TRBJ2-1, the V gene TRBV25-1; 7 positions match TRBD2. This CDR3 has 16 residues. Germline V gene sequence: CDR1 MGHDK, CDR2 SYGVNS. J was trimmed by 9 bases and V by 6 bases; bases with no gene match: 17. The CDR3 is CASRQERLAETGEQFF. CDR3 DNA: TGTGCCAGCAGGCAAGAGAGGCTAGCGGAGACCGGTGAGCAGTTCTTC.

The J gene is TRBJ2-7, the V gene TRBV28; D perhaps matches TRBD2 (5 bases). CDR1 and CDR2 (germline): MDHEN, SYDVKM. The CDR3 spans 13 residues. V lost 2 bases and J 5 bases, leaving 10 bases between the germline ends. DNA of the CDR3: TGTGCCAGCAGTTTACCCGGGGTGGACGAGCAGTACTTC. Its protein product is CASSLPGVDEQYF.

This chain uses TRBV28 with TRBJ2-1, with 7 nucleotides matching TRBD2. V shed 6 bases, J shed 4 bases, and the junction held 12 bases outside the gene matches. The CDR3 is 16 residues long. CDR1 and CDR2 (germline): MDHEN, SYDVKM. The CDR3 sequence is CASRPLRPSGYNEQFF. The CDR3 coding sequence is TGTGCCAGCAGACCCCTCCGTCCTAGCGGATACAATGAGCAGTTCTTC.

The rearrangement links TRBV5-1 to TRBJ2-3; TRBD2 might be the D (6 bases). This CDR3 is built from 15 residues. Per germline, CDR1 SGHRS and CDR2 YFSETQ. The ends were cut back, 0 bases at V and 2 bases at J, with 10 bases in the middle. CDR3 nucleotides: TGCGCCAGCAGCTTGGGGGCTAGCGACACAGATACGCAGTATTTT. It specifies CASSLGASDTDTQYF.

The V gene is TRBV6-1, the J gene TRBJ2-3, with 8 bases identical to TRBD2. The germline V gene has CDR1 MNHNS and CDR2 SASEGT. V shed 1 base and J 2 bases; nucleotides not matched to a gene: 2. This CDR3 spans 15 amino acids. The CDR3 loop reads CASSEEREITDTQYF. CDR3 nucleotides: TGTGCCAGCAGTGAAGAGCGGGAGATCACAGATACGCAGTATTTT.

The chain has TRBV4-1 and TRBJ2-7; D possibly matches TRBD1 or TRBD2 (5 bases each). Looked up from germline, CDR1 is MGHRA and CDR2 is YSYEKL. Trimming left V 6 bases short and J 2 bases short, with 17 bases between. The CDR3 has 15 residues. The CDR3 sequence: CASSFNRDGTYEQYF. DNA of the CDR3: TGCGCCAGCAGTTTTAACCGGGACGGAACCTACGAGCAGTACTTC.

This chain joins TRBV11-1 and TRBJ2-1; 10 nucleotides match TRBD1. In germline, CDR1 is SGHAT, CDR2 FQDESV (reference sequence). V dropped 0 bases and J dropped 2; count of bases not matched to a gene: 4. The CDR3 loop spans 17 amino acids. The CDR3 here is CASSLADRGNPYNEQFF. The CDR3 bases are TGTGCCAGCAGCTTAGCGGACAGGGGGAATCCCTACAATGAGCAGTTCTTC.

A word on this clone: This specimen includes other DNA sequences encoding the same CDR3. The chain has TRBV29-1 and TRBJ2-1, with 7 bases identical to TRBD2. Germline CDR1 and CDR2: SQVTM and ANQGSEA. CDR3 length equals 14 residues. Trimming removed 1 base from V and 3 bases from J; junction bases left unmatched: 3. The CDR3 sequence is CSVEGTSIYNEQFF. DNA of the CDR3: TGCAGCGTTGAAGGGACTAGTATCTACAATGAGCAGTTCTTC.

V usage is TRBV11-1 and J usage is TRBJ2-7; D perhaps matches TRBD1 (6 bases). V lost 6 bases and J lost 0, with 12 bases in between. The CDR3 totals 14 residues. CDR1 is SGHAT and CDR2 is FQDESV in the germline V gene (reference sequence). The CDR3: CASSGQKDSYEQYF. CDR3 bases: TGTGCCAGCAGTGGACAGAAAGACTCCTACGAGCAGTACTTC.

The chain joins TRBV5-4 to TRBJ1-1; D perhaps matches TRBD1 (6 bases). V was cut by 3 bases and J by 2 bases, with 11 bases left in between. The CDR3 runs 14 residues. CDR1 is SGHNT and CDR2 is YYREEE in the germline V gene (reference sequence). The CDR3 reads CASSSWTANTEAFF. The CDR3 region has the DNA TGTGCCAGCAGCTCGTGGACAGCCAACACTGAAGCTTTCTTT.

V gene TRBV7-9 combines with J gene TRBJ1-1; 9 positions agree with TRBD1. Unmatched junction bases numbered 6, after V lost 1 base and J lost 0 bases. The CDR3 runs to 17 residues. Per the germline V gene, CDR1 is SEHNR and CDR2 is FQNEAQ (reference sequence). CDR3 loop: CASSLEQGASMNTEAFF. The CDR3 DNA sequence: TGTGCCAGCAGCTTAGAACAGGGGGCATCCATGAACACTGAAGCTTTCTTT.

The chain employs TRBV2 and TRBJ2-2; D is unclear. Germline V gene data show CDR1 as SNHLY and CDR2 as FYNNEI. V was cut by 6 bases and J by 3 bases, with 5 bases left in between. The CDR3 is 12 amino acids. The CDR3 DNA sequence: TGTGCCAGCAGCAGCGACACCGGGGAGCTGTTTTTT. It specifies CASSSDTGELFF.

The CDR3: CASSPKTHMNSYEQYF. CDR3 bases: TGTGCCAGCAGCCCCAAAACGCATATGAATTCCTACGAGCAGTACTTC. The chain recombines TRBV9 with TRBJ2-7; D is uncertain. Trimming shortened V by 4 bases and J by 1 base, and 18 bases separated the two germline ends. Germline V CDR1 and CDR2: SGDLS, YYNGEE. CDR3 length: 16 residues.

The J gene is TRBJ1-4, the V gene TRBV5-6; the D is unclear. The germline V gene has CDR1 SGHDT and CDR2 YYEEEE. V was shortened by 0 bases and J by 8 bases, with 11 bases between the two germline ends. This CDR3 comprises 14 residues. CDR3 nucleotides: TGTGCCAGCAGCTTGGGAGGGCTAGGAGAAAAACTGTTTTTT. Its protein product is CASSLGGLGEKLFF.